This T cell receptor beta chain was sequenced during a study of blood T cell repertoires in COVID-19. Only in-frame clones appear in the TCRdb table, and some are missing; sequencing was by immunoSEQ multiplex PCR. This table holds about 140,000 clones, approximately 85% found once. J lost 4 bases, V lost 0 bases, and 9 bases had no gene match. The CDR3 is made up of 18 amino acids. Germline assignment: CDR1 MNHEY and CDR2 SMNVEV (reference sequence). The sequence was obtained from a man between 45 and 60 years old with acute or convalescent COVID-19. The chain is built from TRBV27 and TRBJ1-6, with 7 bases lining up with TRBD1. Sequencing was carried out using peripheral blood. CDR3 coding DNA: TGTGCCAGCAGTTTATCCTCGCCTCAACAGGGGTATAATTCACCCCTCCACTTT. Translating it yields CASSLSSPQQGYNSPLHF.